This TCR beta chain was captured in a study of beta chain features in type 1 diabetes. Study as a whole: Cell yields, gender and age were similar in healthy donors and patients. Notes on the study in general: Researchers report that Type 1 diabetes patients had moderately but significantly shorter TCRB CDR3s across all four CD4+ subsets.

Trimming pared 4 bases from V and 7 bases from J, leaving 17 bases between. The CDR3 has 15 amino acids. Germline V lookup: CDR1 LGHNA, CDR2 YNFKEQ. The sample holds a few counts of this clone. Its antigen remains unidentified. Since all of the isolated RNA was reverse transcribed, expressed TCRB transcripts were what got sequenced. Produced via immunoSEQ multiplex PCR; TCRdb's table is partial and in-frame only. Of a few hundred thousand clones in the sample, roughly 12% were seen once. Sequenced: naive CD4+ T cells from blood. This TCR was recovered from a woman under 30 with type 1 diabetes. V and J are TRBV4-2 and TRBJ1-5; D is perhaps TRBD1 (5 bases). CDR3 in amino acids: CASSPPLYGGQPQHF. CDR3 nucleotides: TGTGCCAGCAGCCCCCCACTATACGGGGGACAGCCCCAGCATTTT.